This T cell receptor beta chain was sequenced during a study of CD4 T cells in relation to SARS-CoV-2 and coronaviruses. The ends were cut back, 6 bases at V and 1 base at J, with 12 bases in the middle. The CDR3 sequence is 13 residues long. In germline, CDR1 is SQVTM, CDR2 ANQGSEA. The unexposed donors gave CD4+ T cells in about 2010-2019, prior to COVID-19. After approximately 10 days of culture, CD4+ T cells were isolated. Profiled with immunoSEQ multiplex PCR; TCRdb holds only in-frame clones, not every one. Of 25,000 to 30,000 clones listed, 74% are singletons. A few counts support this clone. Its antigen is currently unknown.

The sequence was collected from a human donor in good health. Sample: CD4+ T cells from PBMCs, cultured in vitro. The rearrangement links TRBV29-1 to TRBJ1-2, with D uncertain. CDR3: CSVRGNYNYGYTF. CDR3 DNA: TGCAGCGTGCGGGGAAATTATAACTATGGCTACACCTTC.